A single sample is the source of the 4 T cell receptor beta chains below, sequenced in a study of OX40 agonist ivuxolimab in advanced cancers. This table comes from immunoSEQ multiplex PCR, and its TCRdb copy is limited to in-frame clones, with some not included. The sample carries about 72,000 clones, 80% to 95% recorded once. Sequenced material: CD4+ or CD8+ T cells sorted from blood, taken in a trial of the OX40 agonist ivuxolimab. Receptors originate from an adult with an advanced solid tumor such as melanoma, head and neck, liver or kidney cancer.

The V and J genes are TRBV28 and TRBJ1-5; D is undetermined. Germline V gene sequence: CDR1 MDHEN, CDR2 SYDVKM. V dropped 7 bases and J dropped 5 bases, with 15 bases sitting between them. CDR3 length: 14 residues. The CDR3 reads CASTMLREDQPQHF. The CDR3, as DNA: TGTGCCAGCACCATGCTGAGGGAGGATCAGCCCCAGCATTTT. Full variable domain (rest looked up from reference TRBV28 and TRBJ1-5): DVKVTQSSRYLVKRTGEKVFLECVQDMDHENMFWYRQDPGLGLRLIYFSYDVKMKEKGDIPEGYSVSREKKERFSLILESASTNQTSMYLCASTMLREDQPQHFGDGTRLSIL.

The genes are TRBV27 and TRBJ2-3; D is uncertain. V dropped 4 bases and J dropped 2 bases, with 16 bases sitting between them. Germline V gene sequence: CDR1 MNHEY, CDR2 SMNVEV (reference sequence). This CDR3 comprises 16 residues. The CDR3 DNA sequence: TGTGCCAGCAGTTGGTCAGCTGCTCCGGACACAGATACGCAGTATTTT. Translated: CASSWSAAPDTDTQYF.

The gene calls are TRBV13 and TRBJ2-1; 10 nucleotides line up with TRBD2. Germline V gives CDR1 PRHDT, CDR2 FYEKMQ (reference sequence). This CDR3 has 17 residues. Trimming took 5 bases from V and 2 from J; bases not matched to a gene: 9. CDR3 region: CASSPRGLAGAYNEQFF. CDR3 nucleotides: TGTGCCAGCAGCCCCCGCGGGCTAGCGGGGGCCTACAATGAGCAGTTCTTC.

This chain uses TRBV28 with TRBJ1-2; 7 bases agree with TRBD1. The J segment lost 6 bases and the V segment lost 5 bases, leaving 6 bases of the junction unmatched. CDR1 and CDR2 (germline): MDHEN, SYDVKM. CDR3 length: 13 amino acids. CDR3 amino acids: CASSPGQKNGYTF. The CDR3 nucleotides are TGTGCCAGCAGTCCGGGACAGAAGAATGGCTACACCTTC.